This T cell receptor (beta chain) appears in the sequencing data of a study of OX40 agonist ivuxolimab in advanced cancers. As for the study more broadly: Ivuxolimab was an agonistic, fully human IgG2 monoclonal antibody directed against OX40 (CD134), a costimulatory receptor. Intravenous ivuxolimab was administered to patients every 2 weeks at six dose levels: 0.01, 0.1, 0.3, 1.5, 3 and 10 mg/kg. Among the approximately 50 dose-escalation patients, some 20 had hepatocellular carcinoma, roughly 15 melanoma, 9 renal cell carcinoma and 9 head and neck cancer. In the dose-escalation cohort, around four fifths of patients were male, and the mean age was around 60 years with a range of about 20 to 80. Prior anti-PD-1, anti-PD-L1 or anti-CTLA-4 therapy was permitted, and checkpoint inhibitors had been received by under 50% of dose-escalation patients. Three dose-escalation patients achieved partial responses, one with hepatocellular carcinoma and two with cutaneous melanoma. The purpose of peripheral TCRbeta sequencing was to test whether ivuxolimab changed TCR sequence diversity and led to clonal T-cell expansion. The monotherapy dose-escalation portion (N of about 50 patients) of the phase I ivuxolimab trial is reported in the paper. The paper's findings and limits, for the study overall: In the 0.1-3.0 mg/kg groups, partial responders were among the patients with the lowest normalized peripheral clonal expansion, particularly in CD8+ T cells. The antigen specificity of the peripheral T cells that underwent clonal expansion was not determined. After ivuxolimab, more expanded clones were found on average in CD8+ T cells than in CD4+ T cells. Low levels of normalized T-cell clonal expansion were also shown by some nonresponding patients. At doses of 0.1 to 3.0 mg/kg, clonal expansion of both CD4+ and CD8+ T cells in blood was seen between baseline and week 6.

To sequence the TCRbeta CDR3 region, genomic DNA was isolated from the sorted cells. The immunoSEQ Assay was used to sequence the TCRbeta CDR3 regions. TCRdb obtained this table from immuneACCESS and retained in-frame rearrangements with V and J assigned. These tables miss some clones; where compared with another copy, unresolved V genes account for less than half of the shortfall, and the remainder is unexplained. Within this sample are over 80,000 clones, with about 90% of them counted one time only. The ten largest clonotypes hold approximately 4% of the sample. The trial excluded patients who had a history of autoimmune disease or were on systemic immunosuppression. Peripheral blood for TCR sequencing was collected from all dose cohorts at baseline, on cycle 4 day 1, and on cycle 7 day 1. Samples were obtained from an open-label, multicenter, first-in-human phase I dose-escalation trial of ivuxolimab. The trial enrolled adults with locally advanced or metastatic head and neck squamous cell, hepatocellular, melanoma or renal cell carcinoma. Before TCR sequencing, CD4+ and CD8+ T cells were separately sorted from peripheral blood.

This clone has a single count. The target of this receptor is not known. No per-base quality is available; no much larger clone lies one base away. The CDR3, cysteine through phenylalanine, is 18 amino acids long. Solely the CDR3 DNA is kept, with 54 bases framed from the first base. From V the trimming removes 5 bases and from J it removes 3 bases, while the gene matches leave 15 bases of the junction unaccounted for. From a lookup of the germline V gene, CDR1 and CDR2 are KGHSH and LQKENI. The sequence joins TRBV18 to TRBJ2-5; the central 10 bases match TRBD2. The sequencing used CD4+ or CD8+ T cells sorted from blood, collected in a trial of the OX40 agonist ivuxolimab. This receptor was obtained from an adult with an advanced solid tumor such as melanoma, head and neck, liver or kidney cancer. CDR3 protein: CASSSLAGERTKKETQYF. The bases are TGTGCCAGCTCAAGCCTAGCGGGAGAAAGGACTAAAAAAGAGACCCAGTACTTC.